These 13 T cell receptor beta chains were sequenced from one sample in a study of response to subunit inactivated influenza vaccine. TCRdb reanalysed the RT-PCR reads using MiXCR and keeps one entry per CDR3 protein. The table has about 610,000 distinct CDR3 sequences, about 14% seen once. The sample here was PBMCs from blood, taken roughly 13 days after vaccination. These receptors were collected from a man aged 45-65 years who received an inactivated influenza vaccine.

The genes are TRBV7-2 and TRBJ1-6; D is ambiguous. Deletions cut 1 base from V and 8 bases from J, with 12 bases between. Germline values: CDR1 SGHTA, CDR2 FQGNSA. The CDR3 totals 15 residues. The CDR3 DNA follows: TGTGCCAGCAGCTTAGACGGGAGTAGTTATTCACCCCTCCACTTT. Residues: CASSLDGSSYSPLHF.

As DNA, the CDR3 is TGCAGTGCTAGATCCAGGGATCCTTTATATAATTCACCCCTCCACTTT. This sequence encodes CSARSRDPLYNSPLHF. This sequence joins TRBV20-1 and TRBJ1-6; a possible D gene is TRBD1 (5 bases). CDR1 is DFQATT, CDR2 SNEGSKA, per germline (reference sequence). V dropped 2 bases and J dropped 4 bases, with 15 bases sitting between them. CDR3 length: 16 residues.

This chain joins TRBV27 and TRBJ2-4; D unresolved. V was pared by 6 bases and J by 7 bases, with 16 bases between. This CDR3 region has 14 residues. The germline V gene has CDR1 MNHEY and CDR2 SMNVEV (reference sequence). The DNA of the CDR3 is TGTGCCAGCAGCTACGGGCCTCGTGGGAACATTCAGTACTTC. Translated: CASSYGPRGNIQYF.

This clonotype was picked up a small number of times. Here the CDR3 DNA reads TGCAGCGTTGAAGTCGGCGGCGGCTACGAGCAGTACTTC. Translating gives CSVEVGGGYEQYF. The chain joins TRBV29-1 to TRBJ2-7, with D unclear. Germline assignment: CDR1 SQVTM and CDR2 ANQGSEA. Trimming stripped 1 base from V and 3 bases from J, with 10 bases between. The CDR3 covers 13 residues.

This clonotype was seen ten or more times. The chain links TRBV5-1 to TRBJ2-1; D unclear. This CDR3 comprises 17 residues. Trimming pared 4 bases from V and 0 bases from J, leaving 17 bases between. Germline V gene lookup returns CDR1 SGHRS and CDR2 YFSETQ. The CDR3, as DNA: TGCGCCAGCAGCCCCCCAGCCTTCGGCGGCTCCTACAATGAGCAGTTCTTC. This sequence encodes CASSPPAFGGSYNEQFF.

This chain joins TRBV20-1 and TRBJ1-4; 8 nucleotides align to TRBD1. The CDR3 is made up of 16 amino acids. The germline CDR1 and CDR2 sequences are DFQATT and SNEGSKA (reference sequence). V was clipped by 4 bases and J by 5 bases; unmatched bases: 12. In DNA form, the CDR3 reads TGCAGTGCTACCGGACAGGGCCGCGAAGTGAATGAAAAACTGTTTTTT. As protein: CSATGQGREVNEKLFF.

This clonotype was seen only a few times. J is TRBJ2-7 and V is TRBV30, with D possibly matching TRBD1 (6 bases). V was pared by 1 base and J by 7 bases, with 11 bases between. This CDR3 contains 12 residues. CDR1 and CDR2 from the germline V gene are GTSNPN and SVGIG (reference sequence). CDR3 loop: CAWSATGREQYF. In nucleotides, the CDR3 is TGTGCCTGGAGTGCGACAGGAAGGGAGCAGTACTTC.

This clonotype was detected a few times. The chain carries TRBV14 and TRBJ2-7; D ambiguous. The CDR3 loop spans 12 amino acids. V was trimmed by 4 bases and J by 7 bases, leaving 11 bases between them. CDR1 SGHDN and CDR2 FVKESK come from the germline V gene. CDR3 protein: CASSPPRGEQYF. CDR3 DNA sequence: TGTGCCAGCAGCCCCCCCCGTGGGGAGCAGTACTTC.

The chain combines TRBV6-2 or TRBV6-3 with TRBJ2-5; D gene uncertain. Germline V gene data show CDR1 as MNHEY and CDR2 as SVGEGT. The CDR3 is made up of 15 amino acids. V lost 1 base, J lost 1 base, and 10 bases lay in between. Written as DNA, the CDR3 is TGTGCCAGCAGTTACTTCCTGGGCCTCCAAGAGACCCAGTACTTC. Its protein product is CASSYFLGLQETQYF.

This clonotype occurred a few times. This chain links TRBV12-3 or TRBV12-4 with TRBJ1-2; D gene unclear. The length of the CDR3 is 14 residues. Trimming shortened V by 6 bases and J by 4 bases, and 15 bases separated the two germline ends. The DNA of the CDR3 is TGTGCCAGCAGAAGACCAGACGGGATCTATGGCTACACCTTC. This encodes CASRRPDGIYGYTF.

This clonotype was observed a few times. The V gene is TRBV11-1, the J gene TRBJ1-2; no reliable D call. Trimming stripped 5 bases from V and 8 bases from J, with 9 bases between. The CDR3 runs to 11 residues. CDR1 and CDR2 (germline): SGHAT, FQDESV (reference sequence). Here the CDR3 reads CASSGGKGYTF. CDR3 bases: TGTGCCAGCAGCGGAGGGAAAGGCTACACCTTC.

This clonotype was detected a few times. The chain joins TRBV4-1 to TRBJ1-2; D is unclear. Germline CDR1 reads MGHRA; CDR2 reads YSYEKL. Trimming pared 1 base from V and 7 bases from J, leaving 13 bases between. The length of the CDR3 is 14 residues. DNA for the CDR3: TGCGCCAGCAGCCAAGGGCAGGCGTTAGGTGGCTACACCTTC. Amino acids: CASSQGQALGGYTF.

The chain links TRBV27 to TRBJ2-4; D ambiguous. The CDR3 covers 15 residues. The V and J ends lost 4 bases and 0 bases respectively, with 10 bases between them. The germline CDR1 and CDR2 sequences are MNHEY and SMNVEV (reference sequence). The CDR3 spells CASSSHQKAKNIQYF. CDR3 coding DNA: TGTGCCAGCAGTTCCCACCAGAAAGCCAAAAACATTCAGTACTTC.